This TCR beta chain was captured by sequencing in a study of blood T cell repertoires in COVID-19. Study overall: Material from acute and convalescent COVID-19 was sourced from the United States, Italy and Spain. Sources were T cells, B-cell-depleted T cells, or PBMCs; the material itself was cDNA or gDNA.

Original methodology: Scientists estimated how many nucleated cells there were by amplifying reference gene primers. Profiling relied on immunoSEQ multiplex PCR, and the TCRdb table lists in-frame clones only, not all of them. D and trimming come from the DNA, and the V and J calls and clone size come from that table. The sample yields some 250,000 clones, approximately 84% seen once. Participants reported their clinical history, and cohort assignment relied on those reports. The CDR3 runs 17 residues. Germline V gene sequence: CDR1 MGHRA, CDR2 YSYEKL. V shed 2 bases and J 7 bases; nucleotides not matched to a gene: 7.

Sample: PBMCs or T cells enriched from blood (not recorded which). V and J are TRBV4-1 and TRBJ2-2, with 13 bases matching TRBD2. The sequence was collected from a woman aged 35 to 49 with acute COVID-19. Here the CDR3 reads CASSQPTSGRAGGELFF. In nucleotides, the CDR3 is TGCGCCAGCAGCCAACCTACTAGCGGGAGGGCCGGCGGGGAGCTGTTTTTT.